The 19 T cell receptor beta chains below come from one sample, sequenced in a study of T cell responses to AZD1222 COVID-19 vaccine. Libraries were prepared by immunoSEQ multiplex PCR; TCRdb keeps only in-frame clonotypes and omits some of them. The repertoire holds roughly 100,000 clones, 89% seen once, with 40% to 55% in the top ten. The sequenced sample was peripheral blood, obtained 28 days after the second AZD1222 dose. The receptors come from an adult who received the AZD1222 COVID-19 vaccine.

The J gene is TRBJ1-1, the V gene TRBV19; no reliable D call. Trimming removed 7 bases at V and 5 bases at J, with 14 bases between. CDR1 is LNHDA and CDR2 is SQIVND in the germline V gene (reference sequence). The CDR3 is 13 amino acids. The DNA of the CDR3 is TGTGCCAGTAACCGTGCCGGTGGGACTGAAGCTTTCTTT. This codes for CASNRAGGTEAFF.

The chain links TRBV28 to TRBJ1-4, with D unclear. In germline, CDR1 is MDHEN, CDR2 SYDVKM. The V end lost 5 bases, the J end lost 10 bases, and 20 bases lay between the germline ends. The CDR3 length is 15 residues. DNA for the CDR3: TGTGCCAGCAGTCCGCCCCCCGATCCCGTAGGAAAACTGTTTTTT. As protein: CASSPPPDPVGKLFF.

J is TRBJ2-5 and V is TRBV4-3; a possible D gene is TRBD2 (5 bases). Looked up from germline, CDR1 is LGHNA and CDR2 is YSLEER. Between the trimmed V and J ends, which lost 3 bases and 3 bases, there was a span of 17 bases. The CDR3 has 16 amino acids. The CDR3 here is CASSQRSGPGEETQYF. As DNA, the CDR3 is TGCGCCAGCAGCCAGAGGAGCGGCCCCGGGGAAGAGACCCAGTACTTC.

The rearrangement uses TRBV28 and TRBJ2-7; 9 bases agree with TRBD2. The V gene's germline CDR1 is MDHEN and CDR2 SYDVKM. This CDR3 has 16 amino acids. The ends lost 2 bases at V and 5 bases at J; junction bases unmatched: 10. CDR3 in amino acids: CASSLGGLAGRNEQYF. The CDR3 DNA is TGTGCCAGCAGTTTAGGGGGGCTAGCGGGACGCAACGAGCAGTACTTC.

The V call is TRBV6-2 or TRBV6-3, the J call TRBJ2-5; TRBD2 matches 9 bases. Germline V CDR1 and CDR2: MNHEY, SVGEGT. Trimming cost V 6 bases and J 5 bases; bases outside gene matches: 10. The CDR3 contains 15 residues. CDR3 nucleotides: TGTGCCAGCAGCCCTACCCCGGGACTAGCTGAGACCCAGTACTTC. It specifies CASSPTPGLAETQYF.

The table lists this clone with a count of one. Germline is not matched at one junction end, which may reflect a read error. The gene calls are TRBV28 and TRBJ1-1; D ambiguous. Germline-derived CDR1 and CDR2 are MDHEN and SYDVKM. The CDR3 extends over 12 amino acids. The DNA of the CDR3 is TGTGCCAGCGGTATTTTCGGACTCCTAGCCGTTTTC. It encodes CASGIFGLLAVF.

Only a few counts were recorded for this clone. V is TRBV5-1 and J is TRBJ1-6; 10 nucleotides line up with TRBD1. V shed 4 bases, J shed 0 bases, and the junction held 4 bases outside the gene matches. Germline V gene lookup returns CDR1 SGHRS and CDR2 YFSETQ. The CDR3 loop spans 17 amino acids. As DNA, the CDR3 is TGCGCCAGCAGCCCCCGGACAGGGGGCTCCTATAATTCACCCCTCCACTTT. The encoded protein is CASSPRTGGSYNSPLHF. Complete variable domain (other parts from reference TRBV5-1 and TRBJ1-6): KAGVTQTPRYLIKTRGQQVTLSCSPISGHRSVSWYQQTPGQGLQFLFEYFSETQRNKGNFPGRFSGRQFSNSRSEMNVSTLELGDSALYLCASSPRTGGSYNSPLHFGNGTRLTVT.

The chain is built from TRBV28 and TRBJ1-6, with D maybe TRBD1 (6 bases). Germline-derived CDR1 and CDR2 are MDHEN and SYDVKM. The CDR3 loop spans 16 amino acids. V gave up 7 bases and J gave up 3 bases, with 16 bases separating them. DNA for the CDR3: TGTGCCAGCATCCCGCAGGGGACGAGCTATAATTCACCCCTCCACTTT. It codes for CASIPQGTSYNSPLHF.

This clone was picked up one time. The chain joins TRBV19 to TRBJ1-4; no firm D call. This CDR3 spans 14 amino acids. V lost 3 bases, J lost 4 bases, and 9 bases lay in between. Germline CDR1 is LNHDA and CDR2 is SQIVND (reference sequence). CDR3 region: CASSMTEGNEKLFF. As DNA, the CDR3 is TGTGCCAGTAGTATGACGGAGGGTAATGAAAAACTGTTTTTT.

This chain uses TRBV7-9 with TRBJ2-7; D not certain. The V end was cut by 0 bases, the J end by 1 base, with 7 bases between. Germline V gene sequence: CDR1 SEHNR, CDR2 FQNEAQ (reference sequence). This CDR3 is built from 14 residues. DNA of the CDR3: TGTGCCAGCAGCTTAGCGCACGGATCCTACGAGCAGTACTTC. Its translation is CASSLAHGSYEQYF.

The chain links TRBV10-2 to TRBJ2-5; D is unresolved. This CDR3 is built from 11 residues. CDR1 and CDR2 (germline): WSHSY, SAAADI. V lost 5 bases, J lost 3 bases, and 4 bases lay in between. The CDR3 bases are TGCGCCAGCAGTAGGAAAGAGACCCAGTACTTC. This encodes CASSRKETQYF.

This chain connects TRBV19 to TRBJ2-7; 10 bases align to TRBD2. The CDR3 has 15 residues. After removal of 5 bases from V and 6 bases from J, the junction contained 10 bases not matched to a gene. The germline CDR1 and CDR2 sequences are LNHDA and SQIVND (reference sequence). The CDR3 DNA reads as TGTGCCAGTAGTCCCCACTCTGTAGCGGGAGGCGAGCAGTACTTC. This codes for CASSPHSVAGGEQYF. The complete variable domain, with remaining parts taken from reference TRBV19 and TRBJ2-7, reads DGGITQSPKYLFRKEGQNVTLSCEQNLNHDAMYWYRQDPGQGLRLIYYSQIVNDFQKGDIAEGYSVSREKKESFPLTVTSAQKNPTAFYLCASSPHSVAGGEQYFGPGTRLTVT.

This clone was counted once. The chain recombines TRBV6-5 with TRBJ2-1; 7 bases line up with TRBD1. This CDR3 has 15 residues. The ends lost 7 bases at V and 0 bases at J; junction bases unmatched: 6. Germline CDR1 reads MNHEY; CDR2 reads SVGAGI. CDR3 protein: CASTTGASSYNEQFF. In DNA form, the CDR3 reads TGTGCCAGCACAACAGGGGCGAGCTCCTACAATGAGCAGTTCTTC.

This rearrangement joins TRBV4-2 to TRBJ2-1, with 12 nucleotides matching TRBD2. Germline V gene lookup returns CDR1 LGHNA and CDR2 YNFKEQ. CDR3 length: 16 residues. V lost 4 bases, J lost 7 bases, and 8 bases stayed unmatched. CDR3 in amino acids: CASSLLLAGGLNEQFF. The CDR3 DNA sequence: TGTGCCAGCAGCCTCCTACTAGCGGGAGGATTGAATGAGCAGTTCTTC.

V is TRBV28 and J is TRBJ2-2; D may be TRBD1 (5 bases). V was clipped by 1 base and J by 0 bases, with 9 bases between them. This CDR3 contains 16 residues. Germline V gives CDR1 MDHEN, CDR2 SYDVKM. The CDR3 nucleotides read TGTGCCAGCAGTTTATTCGACAGCGCGAACACCGGGGAGCTGTTTTTT. Its translation: CASSLFDSANTGELFF.

This sequence joins TRBV28 and TRBJ1-1; possibly TRBD1 for D (6 bases). V lost 5 bases and J 3 bases, leaving 10 bases between the germline ends. The length of the CDR3 is 13 residues. Germline V gene lookup returns CDR1 MDHEN and CDR2 SYDVKM. The CDR3, as DNA: TGTGCCAGCAGTGAGGGGGGTTACACTGAAGCTTTCTTT. This codes for CASSEGGYTEAFF.

The sample holds one count of this clone. This chain joins TRBV3-1 (or the pseudogene TRBV3-2) and TRBJ1-1, with TRBD1 matching over 8 bases. After removal of 4 bases from V and 6 bases from J, the junction contained 10 bases not matched to a gene. From germline, CDR1 is LGHDT and CDR2 YNNKEL (reference sequence). The CDR3 has 15 amino acids. This CDR3 is CASSPQGQGRAEAFF. The CDR3 nucleotides read TGTGCCAGCAGCCCACAAGGACAGGGAAGGGCTGAAGCTTTCTTT.

V usage is TRBV27 and J usage is TRBJ2-1; D perhaps matches TRBD1 (5 bases). This CDR3 contains 14 residues. Germline assignment: CDR1 MNHEY and CDR2 SMNVEV (reference sequence). V was cut by 5 bases and J by 6 bases, with 14 bases left in between. The chain's CDR3 is CASSPRQFLNEQFF. The DNA for the CDR3 is TGTGCCAGCAGTCCAAGACAGTTCCTCAATGAGCAGTTCTTC.

This chain connects TRBV4-2 to TRBJ1-5; D ambiguous. V was pared by 4 bases and J by 3 bases, with 10 bases between. Germline V gene sequence: CDR1 LGHNA, CDR2 YNFKEQ. The CDR3 spans 14 residues. The CDR3 bases are TGTGCCAGCAGCCTAACAGAGTTCAATCAGCCCCAGCATTTT. This encodes CASSLTEFNQPQHF.